The subject of this entry is one T cell receptor (beta chain). The antigen it binds to is not known. Base qualities were left out, and no much larger clone turns up one base away. This same CDR3 is encoded by further DNA sequences in the sample. The source of the sample is a study of cytomegalovirus exposure and HLA in healthy donors (dated by TCRdb to 2015 to 2018). Notes on the research overall: According to an earlier analysis of 587 of the donors, 150 million to 200 million T cells yielded 90 million to 130 million unique TCR beta sequences and about 300 Gb of sequence data. In addition to the first cohort of 500 to 850 subjects, a separate validation cohort of 130 or so different subjects was used. The study used immunosequencing to profile the T cell repertoires of several hundred subjects and linked those repertoires to cytomegalovirus serostatus. Among a few hundred genotyped donors of the cohort, an average of approximately 240,000 unique TCR beta nucleotide sequences were sequenced per donor, approximately 20% of them non-productive. In the later analysis, no new phenotypic data were used to find candidate immune exposures; instead, reliance was placed on TCR beta sequences and their occurrence across donors. High-throughput TCR immunosequencing, statistical association of individual TCRs with disease status, and machine learning were combined to predict cytomegalovirus infection status. Typing coverage varied by locus: about 629-640 donors for A, B, C, DRB1 and DQB1; around 560 for DQA1; approximately 570 for DPA1; 450 to 480 for DPB1. The aim of the study was to test whether cataloging public T cell receptors could identify signatures of past pathogen exposure. All discovery cohort repertoires had been generated using a single sequencing platform. Of the 398 genotyped donors, around 81% fell in the genetic ancestry cluster associated with self-reported Caucasian donors. Roughly 300 gigabases of sequencing data and 91 million or so unique TCR sequences made up an early release that covered 500 to 700 HLA-typed donors. A later analysis re-analyzed previously published TCR beta repertoires from approximately 700 donors and added high-resolution HLA genotyping to study TCR occurrence patterns. A later genetic analysis used genome-wide SNP genotypes for about three fifths of the roughly 700 donors, treating that subset as a discovery cohort. Both class I and class II loci were covered by HLA typing, at four-digit resolution. An earlier analysis of nearly 600 of the donors applied high-throughput TCR beta sequencing to assess whether each TCR beta V gene segment acted as functional or pseudogenic. Roughly 5 DR-DQ haplotypes were handled as single units for association and clustering, since linkage in the cohort was strong. Donor age, sex, ethnicity and CMV serostatus were collected together with the repertoire data. Study-wide findings and limitations: Some 16 rarely observed V segments, including chromosome 9 orphons, were excluded from the earlier analysis of almost 600 of the donors because counts were too low. When HLA alleles, especially DR and DQ, strongly co-occurred, attributing TCR associations to individual alleles was difficult. In vitro tests confirmed that a few of the cytomegalovirus-associated TCR beta chains recognize cytomegalovirus antigens. According to a later genetic analysis, donors in an Asian-associated ancestry cluster had fewer N-insertions in productive TCRs than the roughly 670-donor mean. In a later analysis, some 18,000 TCR beta sequences were associated with specific HLA alleles at a false discovery rate of 0.05. The authors suggested that the approach could potentially be generalized to other disease states and immunological phenotypes. The only immune exposure information available for the cohort was CMV serostatus. In a later genetic analysis, a missense DCLRE1C variant was associated with V-gene and J-gene trimming of TCR beta chains, and the association was replicated in an independent cohort. In the study, about 150 TCR beta chains were listed as associated with cytomegalovirus. A later analysis found that HLA-associated TCR beta chains were more clonally expanded and had lower generation probabilities than equally common non-associated chains. A further reported finding was that TCR beta sequences accurately predicted the HLA-A and HLA-B alleles for most subjects in the first cohort. According to a later analysis, TCR association rates differed among HLA loci, with DRB1 alleles showing the most associated TCRs and HLA-C alleles showing the fewest. Correlated functional status among segregating V segments might reflect linkage disequilibrium, but an unknown experimental factor could not be ruled out. A cluster of highly shared sequence variants was judged likely to be a technical artifact of the sequencing pipeline. Because HLA typing was unavailable for some donors at each locus, only the typed subset was used in association tests. Only TCR beta chains were sequenced in this cohort, and the absence of alpha or paired-chain data limited detectable features. According to a later analysis, most CMV-associated TCR beta chains appeared to be HLA-restricted, and the HLA associations seemed to be driven largely by CMV exposure. The presence/absence analyses assumed that sequencing depth was roughly uniform across donors, and that assumption may not be true. Most TCR sequences were observed very rarely across donors, whereas some public TCRs were present in many individuals. Because the 87-base-pair reads could not distinguish some IMGT-functional V segments, including TRBV6-2 and TRBV6-3, those segments were excluded. In an earlier analysis of fewer than 750 of the donors, most TCR beta V segments were observed in productive rearrangements about 90% or about 30% of the time, broadly matching IMGT annotations. According to a later analysis, parvovirus B19, influenza, CMV and Epstein-Barr virus appeared linked to several top co-occurrence clusters. Cytomegalovirus status was reported to be diagnosed by the classifier with high specificity and sensitivity in both the original and validation cohorts.

CDR1 and CDR2 (SGHNT, YYREEE) derive from the germline V gene (reference sequence). Measured from the cysteine to the phenylalanine, the CDR3 is 16 residues long. Only the CDR3 portion is preserved as DNA: 48 bases, with reading frame beginning at the first base. Trimming takes 0 bases off V and 4 bases off J; junction bases not matched to a gene: 6. In total, 666 healthy bone marrow donors made up the cohort. At the time of sampling, all cohort members were nominally healthy, though unrecorded immune exposures were likely present. The donor was CMV seropositive and was included in the group of 250 to 300 seropositive cohort members. A peripheral blood sample was collected from each donor, and TCR beta sequencing was performed on peripheral blood mononuclear cells. Genomic DNA extraction from the blood cell samples was performed with the Qiagen DNeasy Blood Extraction Kit. Libraries came from the immunoSEQ multiplex PCR assay. For the multiplex PCR, a mixture combining 60 forward primers for TCR Vbeta segments and 13 reverse primers for TCR Jbeta segments was used. A multiplex PCR assay on genomic DNA amplified the CDR3 region of rearranged TCR beta genes. The amplified TCR beta libraries were sequenced on the Illumina HiSeq System as 87-base-pair reads. Under the source paper's analysis protocol: A later analysis counted around 72 million unique TCR beta chains across the 650 to 800 repertoires, and about 10 million of these chains were shared by at least two donors. A nearest-neighbor algorithm error-corrected the raw reads and collapsed the reads into unique sequences, merging closely related sequences to remove PCR and sequencing errors. Alignment of CDR3 sequences to IMGT reference sequences was used to assign V, D and J gene segments. For a sequence to be retained, a match of at least six nucleotides was required to both a V gene segment and a J gene segment. A rearrangement was called productive if the CDR3 had no stop codons and remained in frame with V and J, and every other rearrangement was called non-productive. CDR3 was defined by IMGT convention, running from the second conserved V-encoded cysteine to the conserved J-encoded phenylalanine. In an earlier analysis of more than 550 of the donors, sequences lacking an unambiguous match to a single V gene segment were excluded. In an earlier analysis of 587 of the donors, a V segment was called functional when productive rearrangements were above 56.7%, and segregating when the standard deviation between donors exceeded 5%. To diagnose cytomegalovirus status from the catalog of TCR beta chain sequences, a statistical classification framework was built. A later analysis assigned V and J genes by comparing TCR nucleotide sequences with IMGT/GENE-DB human TR gene sequences. Using the TCRdist pipeline, a later analysis assigned CDR3 sequences along with most-parsimonious VDJ recombination scenarios. In a later analysis, every TCR beta chain was defined by the combination of its CDR3 amino acid sequence and its V-gene family, and reads without a unique V-gene family were dropped. A later analysis removed 450 to 600 highly shared, low-generation-probability nucleotide sequences to deal with suspected cross-contamination and a sequencing artifact. A later analysis calculated a clonal expansion index for each public chain from normalized within-repertoire ranks of inferred template counts. In a later analysis, generation probabilities were computed with a VDJ recombination model fitted to out-of-frame rearrangements, and the resulting probabilities were checked against IGoR. A later analysis scored TCR-TCR, TCR-HLA and TCR-CMV co-occurrence with hypergeometric tests, applying a repertoire-size bias correction to TCR pairs. False discovery rates were estimated in a later analysis by permuting HLA or CMV assignments 20 times. In a later analysis, co-occurring TCRs were grouped using DBSCAN, with TCRdist sequence similarity added in when clustering inside HLA-allele-positive subsets. Co-occurrence clustering excluded repertoires with fewer than 30,000 or more than 120,000 public chains, plus five with anomalous nucleotide sharing. Here the immuneACCESS table is served through TCRdb, limited to in-frame sequences with V and J called. Missing clones are a known gap in these copies; in checked studies unresolved V genes cover under half, and the rest lacks a known reason. That table is the source of V, J and clone size, and D and trimming were worked out from the DNA. The sample records some 150,000 clones, under 10% of which are singletons. The ten top clones hold roughly 7% of the sample.

The receptor comes from a woman in her thirties or forties in good health and CMV-seropositive. The chain is made from TRBV5-4 and TRBJ2-3; the junction holds 9 bases that match TRBD2. The sequenced sample was PBMCs. The nucleotide sequence reads as follows: TGTGCCAGCAGCTTGGGGCGGGGGGGGAGAGCAGATACGCAGTATTTT. Protein translation: CASSLGRGGRADTQYF.